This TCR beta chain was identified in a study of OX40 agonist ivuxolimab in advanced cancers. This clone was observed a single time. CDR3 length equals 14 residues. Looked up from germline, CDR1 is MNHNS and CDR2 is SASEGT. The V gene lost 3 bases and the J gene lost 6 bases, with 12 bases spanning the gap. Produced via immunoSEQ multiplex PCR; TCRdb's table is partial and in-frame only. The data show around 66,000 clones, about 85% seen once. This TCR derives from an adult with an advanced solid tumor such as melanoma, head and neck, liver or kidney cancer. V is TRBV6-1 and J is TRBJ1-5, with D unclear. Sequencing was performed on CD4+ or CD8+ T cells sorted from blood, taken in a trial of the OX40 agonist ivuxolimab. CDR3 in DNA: TGTGCCAGCAGTGACGGGTGGGTTGGTCAGCCCCAGCATTTT. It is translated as CASSDGWVGQPQHF.